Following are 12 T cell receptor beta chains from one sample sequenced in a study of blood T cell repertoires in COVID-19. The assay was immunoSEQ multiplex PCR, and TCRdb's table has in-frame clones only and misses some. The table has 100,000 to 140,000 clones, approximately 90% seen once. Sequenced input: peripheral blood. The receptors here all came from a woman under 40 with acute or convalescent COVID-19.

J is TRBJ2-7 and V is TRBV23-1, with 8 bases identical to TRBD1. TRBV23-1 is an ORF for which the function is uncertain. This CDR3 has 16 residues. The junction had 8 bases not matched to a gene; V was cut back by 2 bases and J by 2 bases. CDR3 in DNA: TGCGCCAGCAGTCAACCGCCGGGACAGGACACCTACGAGCAGTACTTC. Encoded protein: CASSQPPGQDTYEQYF.

The CDR3 region is CASSRTSGNEQFF. The CDR3 bases are TGTGCCAGCAGTAGGACTAGTGGCAATGAGCAGTTCTTC. The chain combines TRBV2 with TRBJ2-1, with 7 bases that match TRBD2. J lost 6 bases, V lost 5 bases, and 4 bases had no gene match. The CDR3 runs 13 residues. The V gene's germline CDR1 is SNHLY and CDR2 FYNNEI.

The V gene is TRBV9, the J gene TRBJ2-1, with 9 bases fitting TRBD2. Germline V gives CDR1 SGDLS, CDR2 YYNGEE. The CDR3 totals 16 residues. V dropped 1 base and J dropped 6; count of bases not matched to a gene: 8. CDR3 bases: TGTGCCAGCAGCGTAAGGGCGGGAGGGGGTAGCAATGAGCAGTTCTTC. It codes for CASSVRAGGGSNEQFF.

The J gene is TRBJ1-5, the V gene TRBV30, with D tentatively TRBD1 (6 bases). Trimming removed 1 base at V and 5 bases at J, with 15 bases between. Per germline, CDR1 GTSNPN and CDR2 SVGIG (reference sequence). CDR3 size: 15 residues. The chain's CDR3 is CAWSGGGSNHQPQHF. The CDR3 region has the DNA TGTGCCTGGAGTGGGGGGGGCTCAAACCATCAGCCCCAGCATTTT.

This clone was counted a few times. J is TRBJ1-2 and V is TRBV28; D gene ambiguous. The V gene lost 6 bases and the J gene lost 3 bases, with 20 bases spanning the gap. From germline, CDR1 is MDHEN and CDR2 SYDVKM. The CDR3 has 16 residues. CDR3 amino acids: CASRTNTVGRDYGYTF. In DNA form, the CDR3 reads TGTGCCAGCAGGACCAATACGGTGGGGAGGGACTATGGCTACACCTTC.

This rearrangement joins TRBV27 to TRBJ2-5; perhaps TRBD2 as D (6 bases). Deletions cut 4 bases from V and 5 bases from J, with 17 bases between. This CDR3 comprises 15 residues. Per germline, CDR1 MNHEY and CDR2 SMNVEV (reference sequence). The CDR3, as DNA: TGTGCCAGCAGTTCGCCGACTAGTCATTGGGAGACCCAGTACTTC. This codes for CASSSPTSHWETQYF.

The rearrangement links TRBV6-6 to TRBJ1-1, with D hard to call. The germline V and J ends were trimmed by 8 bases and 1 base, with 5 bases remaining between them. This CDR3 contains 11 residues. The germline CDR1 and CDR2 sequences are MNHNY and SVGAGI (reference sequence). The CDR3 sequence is CASSGNTEAFF. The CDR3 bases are TGTGCCAGCTCCGGGAACACTGAAGCTTTCTTT.

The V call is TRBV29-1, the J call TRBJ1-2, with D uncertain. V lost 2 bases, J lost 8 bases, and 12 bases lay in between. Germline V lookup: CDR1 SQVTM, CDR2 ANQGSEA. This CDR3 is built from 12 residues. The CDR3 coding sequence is TGCAGCGTTGAAAAAGGGAGGGAAGGCTACACCTTC. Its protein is CSVEKGREGYTF.

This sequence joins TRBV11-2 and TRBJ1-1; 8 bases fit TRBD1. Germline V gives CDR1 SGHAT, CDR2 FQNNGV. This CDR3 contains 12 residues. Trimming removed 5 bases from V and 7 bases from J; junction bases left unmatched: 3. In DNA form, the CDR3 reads TGTGCCAGCAGCCCGGACAGGGATGAAGCTTTCTTT. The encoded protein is CASSPDRDEAFF.

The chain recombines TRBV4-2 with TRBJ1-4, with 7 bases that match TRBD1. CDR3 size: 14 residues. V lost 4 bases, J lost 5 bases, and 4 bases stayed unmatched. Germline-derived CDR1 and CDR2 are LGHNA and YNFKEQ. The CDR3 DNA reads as TGTGCCAGCAGCCGGGACAGAGAGAATGAAAAACTGTTTTTT. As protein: CASSRDRENEKLFF.

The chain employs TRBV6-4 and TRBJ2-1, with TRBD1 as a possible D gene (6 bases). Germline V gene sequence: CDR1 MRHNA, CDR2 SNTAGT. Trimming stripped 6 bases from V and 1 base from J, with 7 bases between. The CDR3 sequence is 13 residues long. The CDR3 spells CASSRGSYNEQFF. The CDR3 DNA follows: TGTGCCAGCAGCAGGGGTTCCTACAATGAGCAGTTCTTC.

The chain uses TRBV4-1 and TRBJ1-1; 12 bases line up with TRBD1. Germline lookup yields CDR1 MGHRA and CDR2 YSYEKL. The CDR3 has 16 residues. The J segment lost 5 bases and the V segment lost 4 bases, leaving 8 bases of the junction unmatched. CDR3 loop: CASSLGQGAGGTEAFF. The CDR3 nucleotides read TGCGCCAGCAGCCTGGGACAGGGGGCAGGGGGGACTGAAGCTTTCTTT.